A single sample gave rise to the 5 T cell receptor beta chains below, sequenced in a study of T cells in Graves' hyperthyroidism and ophthalmopathy. Researchers took RNA transcripts and amplified the TCR beta CDR3 regions from them. TCR CDR3 regions were first amplified by RT-PCR with HTBI primers. One entry per CDR3 protein results from TCRdb running MiXCR on the multiplex PCR reads. The repertoire has 560,000 or so distinct CDR3 sequences, just under 20% of them found once; the top ten carry 45% to 50%. Sequencing was done on a sample of blood. The receptors come from a man in his forties or fifties with Graves' ophthalmopathy.

V gene TRBV11-2 combines with J gene TRBJ2-3; 10 nucleotides match TRBD2. Germline CDR1 and CDR2: SGHAT and FQNNGV. The CDR3 loop spans 17 amino acids. J lost 6 bases, V lost 5 bases, and 14 bases had no gene match. CDR3: CASSPGGAGGGWDTQYF. CDR3 DNA: TGTGCCAGCAGCCCCGGGGGAGCGGGGGGGGGTTGGGATACGCAGTATTTT.

This clonotype was seen a few times. This rearrangement joins TRBV5-1 to TRBJ2-3; a possible D gene is TRBD1 (6 bases). V lost 0 bases and J lost 0, with 14 bases in between. The CDR3 has 17 amino acids. CDR1 is SGHRS and CDR2 is YFSETQ in the germline V gene. The CDR3 sequence is CASSLVGGVGSTDTQYF. In DNA form, the CDR3 reads TGCGCCAGCAGCTTGGTAGGGGGTGTAGGGAGCACAGATACGCAGTATTTT.

This sequence joins TRBV7-6 and TRBJ2-3; tentative D call: TRBD1 (5 bases). The CDR3 loop spans 15 amino acids. V shed 4 bases and J shed 5 bases, with 16 bases lying between them. Germline lookup yields CDR1 SGHVS and CDR2 FNYEAQ. The CDR3 protein is CASSWGEISRDTQYF. CDR3 bases: TGTGCCAGCAGCTGGGGCGAGATTTCGAGAGATACGCAGTATTTT.

In this sample, this clonotype turned up many times. The chain's CDR3 is CSAGGRTPYEQYF. Written as DNA, the CDR3 is TGCAGTGCGGGCGGACGGACACCCTACGAGCAGTACTTC. V is TRBV20-1 and J is TRBJ2-7; tentative D call: TRBD1 (5 bases). The CDR3 runs 13 residues. V dropped 6 bases and J dropped 2 bases, with 14 bases sitting between them. Germline V gene data show CDR1 as DFQATT and CDR2 as SNEGSKA (reference sequence).

This clonotype was seen more than once but under ten times. This chain joins TRBV9 and TRBJ2-3; D unclear. This CDR3 has 13 amino acids. With 0 bases removed from V and 8 bases from J, the gap between germline ends came to 10 bases. Germline V lookup: CDR1 SGDLS, CDR2 YYNGEE. CDR3 DNA: TGTGCCAGCAGCGTAGGAGGCCTGGGTACGCAGTATTTT. Translating gives CASSVGGLGTQYF.